Listed below are T cell receptor beta chains from one sample, sequenced in a study of cytomegalovirus exposure and HLA in healthy donors. The data were produced by immunoSEQ multiplex PCR, yet TCRdb's version contains in-frame clones alone and is incomplete. The sample has just over 200,000 clones; more than 65% are singletons. The source material was PBMCs. The receptors derive from a man between 45 and 60 years old in good health and CMV-seronegative. Each CDR3 is given with its conserved first and last residue. The D gene is left open where the match is weak. Expanded clones get a size class; other rows say once, few or many, or leave the size out.

clone size: once; D gene: -; J gene: TRBJ2-7; CDR3 length: 15; V gene: TRBV28; CDR3 protein: CASSLRGSTSYEQYF; CDR3 DNA: TGTGCCAGCAGTTTACGAGGGAGTACGTCTTACGAGCAGTACTTC
clone size: -; D gene: -; J gene: TRBJ1-5; CDR3 length: 14; V gene: TRBV6-5; CDR3 protein: CASRLSGSNQPQHF; CDR3 DNA: TGTGCCAGCAGGCTCTCGGGGAGCAATCAGCCCCAGCATTTT
clone size: -; D gene: TRBD1; J gene: TRBJ1-5; CDR3 length: 20; V gene: TRBV19; CDR3 protein: CASRELQGAPLWRSNQPQHF; CDR3 DNA: TGTGCCAGTCGTGAATTACAGGGGGCCCCTTTATGGAGGAGCAATCAGCCCCAGCATTTT
clone size: -; D gene: -; J gene: TRBJ2-7; CDR3 length: 14; V gene: TRBV5-1; CDR3 protein: CASSPGAASYEQYF; CDR3 DNA: TGCGCCAGCAGCCCTGGGGCAGCCTCCTACGAGCAGTACTTC
clone size: once; D gene: -; J gene: TRBJ1-1; CDR3 length: 16; V gene: TRBV19; CDR3 protein: CASSQGGVRMNTEAFF; CDR3 DNA: TGTGCCAGTAGCCAGGGTGGCGTCAGAATGAACACTGAAGCTTTCTTT
clone size: -; D gene: -; J gene: TRBJ2-1; CDR3 length: 17; V gene: TRBV11-3; CDR3 protein: CASSPARGHQPNNEQFF; CDR3 DNA: TGTGCCAGCAGCCCTGCCCGGGGACACCAACCCAATAATGAGCAGTTCTTC
clone size: few; D gene: -; J gene: TRBJ2-1; CDR3 length: 15; V gene: TRBV11-2; CDR3 protein: CASRPPDSIYNEQFF; CDR3 DNA: TGTGCCAGCAGGCCCCCGGACTCCATCTACAATGAGCAGTTCTTC
clone size: few; D gene: TRBD1; J gene: TRBJ2-7; CDR3 length: 16; V gene: TRBV5-8; CDR3 protein: CASSPTGTGGSYEQYF; CDR3 DNA: TGTGCCAGCAGCCCCACCGGGACAGGGGGCTCCTACGAGCAGTACTTC
clone size: -; D gene: -; J gene: TRBJ2-7; CDR3 length: 14; V gene: TRBV14; CDR3 protein: CASSQVWDTYEQYF; CDR3 DNA: TGTGCCAGCAGCCAAGTCTGGGACACATACGAGCAGTACTTC
clone size: few; D gene: -; J gene: TRBJ1-5; CDR3 length: 15; V gene: TRBV28; CDR3 protein: CASSFARTVNQPQHF; CDR3 DNA: TGTGCCAGCAGTTTCGCCCGGACAGTCAATCAGCCCCAGCATTTT
clone size: -; D gene: -; J gene: TRBJ2-2; CDR3 length: 12; V gene: TRBV2; CDR3 protein: CASKSAAGELFF; CDR3 DNA: TGTGCCAGCAAGAGCGCAGCCGGGGAGCTGTTTTTT
clone size: few; D gene: -; J gene: TRBJ1-1; CDR3 length: 14; V gene: TRBV27; CDR3 protein: CASSFNRVGTEAFF; CDR3 DNA: TGTGCCAGCAGTTTCAACAGGGTAGGCACTGAAGCTTTCTTT
clone size: -; D gene: -; J gene: TRBJ1-1; CDR3 length: 14; V gene: TRBV5-3; CDR3 protein: CARSPQGSFTEAFF; CDR3 DNA: TGTGCCAGAAGCCCCCAGGGGAGTTTCACTGAAGCTTTCTTT
clone size: -; D gene: TRBD1; J gene: TRBJ1-2; CDR3 length: 13; V gene: TRBV4-1; CDR3 protein: CASSLGQGEGYTF; CDR3 DNA: TGCGCCAGCAGTCTTGGACAGGGGGAAGGCTACACCTTC
clone size: -; D gene: -; J gene: TRBJ2-5; CDR3 length: 14; V gene: TRBV5-5; CDR3 protein: CASSQHLSRETQYF; CDR3 DNA: TGTGCCAGCAGCCAACACCTTTCTCGAGAGACCCAGTACTTC
clone size: -; D gene: -; J gene: TRBJ1-1; CDR3 length: 16; V gene: TRBV6-5; CDR3 protein: CASSYTPTGMNTEAFF; CDR3 DNA: TGTGCCAGCAGTTACACCCCAACGGGGATGAACACTGAAGCTTTCTTT
clone size: once; D gene: TRBD2; J gene: TRBJ2-3; CDR3 length: 17; V gene: TRBV4-2; CDR3 protein: CASSPSGSGRRSDTQYF; CDR3 DNA: TGTGCCAGCAGCCCCTCAGGGAGCGGGAGGAGGTCAGATACGCAGTATTTT
clone size: -; D gene: -; J gene: TRBJ2-5; CDR3 length: 13; V gene: TRBV14; CDR3 protein: CASSQDPGKTQYF; CDR3 DNA: TGTGCCAGCAGCCAAGATCCAGGGAAGACCCAGTACTTC
clone size: -; D gene: -; J gene: TRBJ2-1; CDR3 length: 14; V gene: TRBV5-8; CDR3 protein: CASSQLTGSNEQFF; CDR3 DNA: TGTGCCAGCAGCCAACTAACAGGAAGCAATGAGCAGTTCTTC
clone size: once; D gene: -; J gene: TRBJ2-6; CDR3 length: 15; V gene: TRBV28; CDR3 protein: CASKIQSPGANVLTF; CDR3 DNA: TGTGCCAGCAAGATACAGTCTCCTGGGGCCAACGTCCTGACTTTC
clone size: -; D gene: TRBD2; J gene: TRBJ2-7; CDR3 length: 18; V gene: TRBV27; CDR3 protein: CASSLYGLAGVLTYEQYF; CDR3 DNA: TGTGCCAGCAGTTTATATGGACTAGCGGGAGTCCTTACCTACGAGCAGTACTTC
clone size: -; D gene: -; J gene: TRBJ2-1; CDR3 length: 12; V gene: TRBV25-1; CDR3 protein: CASSRGYNEQFF; CDR3 DNA: TGTGCCAGCAGTAGAGGGTACAATGAGCAGTTCTTC
clone size: -; D gene: TRBD2; J gene: TRBJ2-3; CDR3 length: 16; V gene: TRBV5-1; CDR3 protein: CASSLVLAGGTDTQYF; CDR3 DNA: TGCGCCAGCAGCTTGGTTCTAGCGGGAGGCACAGATACGCAGTATTTT
clone size: -; D gene: -; J gene: TRBJ1-3; CDR3 length: 14; V gene: TRBV6-5; CDR3 protein: CANSRQFSGNTIYF; CDR3 DNA: TGTGCCAACAGTCGACAGTTCTCTGGAAACACCATATATTTT
clone size: -; D gene: -; J gene: TRBJ1-5; CDR3 length: 15; V gene: TRBV7-9; CDR3 protein: CASSPDWGQGQPQHF; CDR3 DNA: TGTGCCAGCAGCCCCGACTGGGGCCAGGGTCAGCCCCAGCATTTT
clone size: -; D gene: TRBD2; J gene: TRBJ2-7; CDR3 length: 15; V gene: TRBV7-9; CDR3 protein: CASSRQLAYLEEQYF; CDR3 DNA: TGTGCCAGCAGCAGACAACTAGCGTACCTTGAAGAGCAGTACTTC
clone size: -; D gene: TRBD2; J gene: TRBJ2-3; CDR3 length: 15; V gene: TRBV30; CDR3 protein: CACFSLAGISDTQYF; CDR3 DNA: TGTGCCTGCTTTTCACTAGCGGGAATTTCAGATACGCAGTATTTT
clone size: -; D gene: TRBD1; J gene: TRBJ2-2; CDR3 length: 15; V gene: TRBV10-1; CDR3 protein: CASSEGGPNTGELFF; CDR3 DNA: TGCGCCAGCAGTGAAGGGGGCCCGAACACCGGGGAGCTGTTTTTT